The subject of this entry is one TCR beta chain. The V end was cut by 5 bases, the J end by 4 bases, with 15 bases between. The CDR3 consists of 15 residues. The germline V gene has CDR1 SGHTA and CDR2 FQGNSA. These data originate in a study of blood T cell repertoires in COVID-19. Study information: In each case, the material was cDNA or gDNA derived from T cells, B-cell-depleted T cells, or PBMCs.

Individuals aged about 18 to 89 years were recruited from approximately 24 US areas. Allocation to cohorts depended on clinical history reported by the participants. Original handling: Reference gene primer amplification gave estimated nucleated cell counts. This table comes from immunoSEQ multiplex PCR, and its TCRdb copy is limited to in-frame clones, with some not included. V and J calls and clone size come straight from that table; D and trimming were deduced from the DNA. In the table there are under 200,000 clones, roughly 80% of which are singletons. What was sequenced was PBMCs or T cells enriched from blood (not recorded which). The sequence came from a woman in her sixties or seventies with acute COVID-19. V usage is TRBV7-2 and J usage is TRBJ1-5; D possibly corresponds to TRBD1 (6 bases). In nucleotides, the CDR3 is TGTGCCAGCAGCCCCTGGGCAGGGGAAAATCAGCCCCAGCATTTT. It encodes CASSPWAGENQPQHF.